This entry describes one T cell receptor (beta chain). This clonotype was detected many times. The antigen it binds to is not known. No base quality information exists; no much larger clone differs at one position. Based on the germline V gene, the CDR1 and CDR2 sequences are SGHAT and FQNNGV. The CDR3 runs 17 residues from the cysteine to the phenylalanine. The only DNA kept is the CDR3, 51 bases in frame from the first base. The junction shows trimming of 2 bases on V and 6 bases on J, and the gene matches do not reach 12 bases of it. Libraries were constructed by multiplex PCR. Reads for this sample came from an Illumina HiSeq 4000. To build TCR beta libraries, CDR3 regions were amplified by Arm-PCR using iRepertoire HTBI primers. Before sequencing, the PCR products went through gel purification. Concerning the study's data processing: Gene usage analysis of CDR3 amino acid clonotypes used the 55 to 80 TRBV and some 15 TRBJ segments found across samples. COPE and FqMerger were used to merge filtered high-quality paired reads into contigs. Contigs were aligned with BLAST to IMGT TRBV, TRBD and TRBJ reference genes, and CDR3 was defined per IMGT. Clonotypes above 0.1% frequency were classified as highly expanded clones. Shannon entropy served as the measure of repertoire diversity, while the Gini coefficient captured V-J evenness. A clonotype found in more than one individual was treated as public. TCRdb itself trimmed the public reads at Q25 with fastp, ran MiXCR and retained productive beta chains. Rows merge per CDR3 protein into single entries with the most common DNA and genes. For this entry, the V and J calls and clone size follow TCRdb and not the study's own pipeline. The sample data list around 500,000 distinct CDR3 sequences, and roughly 13% of these were observed just once. The ten largest clonotypes hold 10% of the sample.

Sample time point, as interpreted from the label and publication: newly diagnosed GD, antithyroid drugs for less than 3 months. For both TCR sequencing and RNA sequencing, RNA was extracted from PBMCs in TRIzol. The diagnosis of Graves' disease followed American Thyroid Association guidelines. Recruitment of patients was carried out at an endocrinology department in Xi'an, China. Each patient gave 7 to 9.5 milliliters of peripheral blood, collected in an EDTA anticoagulant tube. PBMCs were isolated by Ficoll Paque Plus density gradient separation without further T cell sorting. An Agilent 2100 Bioanalyzer and agarose gel were used to check RNA quality, and a NanoDrop 2000 was used to measure RNA concentration. This specimen comes from a study of regulatory T cells in long-lasting Graves disease (dated by TCRdb to the early 2020s). With respect to the entire study: Patients with newly diagnosed Graves' disease had been on antithyroid drugs for under 3 months. This study used TCR sequencing and RNA sequencing of peripheral blood to compare persistent Graves' disease patients against newly diagnosed Graves' disease patients. The study was conducted in China and was registered as a clinical trial. TCR sequencing covered around 13 persistent and 20 or so newly diagnosed Graves' disease patients, 33 samples in total.

What the authors observed across the whole study: Lower TCR Shannon entropy and fewer highly expanded clones were observed in persistent Graves' disease patients than in newly diagnosed patients, which suggested clonal expansion. Sequencing and analysis were limited to the TCR beta chain. The authors noted that the small sample size was a limitation that may lower accuracy. Persistent patients shared more public clonotypes among themselves (around 2,500) than newly diagnosed patients did (roughly 920). Preferential use of TRBV28, TRBJ1-2 and TRBJ2-5 was observed in persistent disease, whereas TRBV20-1 and TRBJ2-1 were favored in newly diagnosed disease. The study examined only peripheral blood because the primary lesion, thyroid tissue, could not be accessed.

The same sample was also used in a study of T cells in Graves' hyperthyroidism and ophthalmopathy. As that second study puts it: A patient counted as having stable Graves' hyperthyroidism if no progression to ophthalmopathy occurred over 18 months of follow-up. Hyperthyroidism patients were aged 18 to 65 years and newly diagnosed, with disease duration of less than 2 months. Exclusion was applied to patients with uncontrolled infections, other autoimmune diseases, pregnancy or lactation. Diagnoses were based on clinical symptoms, serum thyroxine and TRAb, thyroid ultrasound and orbital computed tomography. The TCR CDR3 was subjected to a first round of RT-PCR using the HTBI primer set and the Qiagen OneStep RT-PCR kit. Blood samples also contained most of the expanded thyroid clonotypes (frequency above 0.001), which suggests that blood repertoires may reflect thyroid immune responses. In cross-validation, a model built on a 13 V-J signature told ophthalmopathy apart from stable hyperthyroidism with over 85% sensitivity and roughly 81% specificity, and in testing the same model reached 80%/75%. In validation, progression to ophthalmopathy was predicted by the model with more than 65% sensitivity and around 75% specificity, a median of approximately 6.5 months before onset. To identify distinguishing TCR V-J signatures, a discovery cohort of about 95 patients was used, comprising fewer than 45 with Graves' ophthalmopathy and around 60 with stable Graves' hyperthyroidism. An independent validation cohort of 18 to 20 hyperthyroidism patients and 17 patients who later progressed to ophthalmopathy tested prospective prediction of ophthalmopathy. For training and testing, the 110 or so patients in the discovery cohort were randomly divided in a 7:3 ratio. In roughly six Graves' hyperthyroidism patients, the study also compared T-cell repertoires from thyroid tissue with T-cell repertoires from blood. After sampling, hyperthyroidism patients received methimazole starting at 30 mg daily, and ophthalmopathy patients received high-dose intravenous methylprednisolone. Libraries were constructed in a second round of multiplex PCR, after which size selection and purification were carried out. Sequencing of the libraries was done on an Illumina HiSeq2000 using paired-end 100 bp reads. SOAPnuke was used to process the raw data, with reads discarded if the reads contained adapters or uncalled bases, had a mean Phred below 15, or lacked an exact constant-primer or identifier match. High-quality paired reads were merged with COPE v1.2.5, and unique nucleotide sequences were defined as clonotypes. MiTCR v1.1 was used to align clonotypes to the IMGT TRBV, TRBD and TRBJ reference segments. Analysis was restricted to V-J combinations with a frequency above 0.0001, which covered roughly 99% of repertoires. A TCS score was defined as the ratio of F50 (clonal expansion) to E x V (chaos), with BLOSUM62-based TCRdist applied between CDR3 peptides within each V-J. Welch's t-statistics and random forest reduced just over 500 V-J features to 10 to 15, which were used in a naive Bayes classifier (R e1071). No statistical method was used to fix the sample size in advance, and group allocation was not hidden from the investigators. The paper describes TCR Vbeta CDR3 sequencing of 130 to 150 peripheral blood samples, made up of 43 ophthalmopathy patients, some 76 hyperthyroidism patients and 17 progressor patients.

The TCR was taken from a young man with Graves disease. Donor details come from another sample of the same person, matched by shared clones. The sample here was peripheral blood mononuclear cells (PBMCs), taken at new diagnosis, from a patient treated with antithyroid drugs. This sequence uses TRBV11-2 and TRBJ2-1; the junction holds 8 bases that match TRBD1. For the CDR3, the sequence is CASSLISGQGLRNEQFF. The sequenced DNA: TGTGCCAGCAGCTTAATATCCGGACAGGGCTTGCGCAATGAGCAGTTCTTC.